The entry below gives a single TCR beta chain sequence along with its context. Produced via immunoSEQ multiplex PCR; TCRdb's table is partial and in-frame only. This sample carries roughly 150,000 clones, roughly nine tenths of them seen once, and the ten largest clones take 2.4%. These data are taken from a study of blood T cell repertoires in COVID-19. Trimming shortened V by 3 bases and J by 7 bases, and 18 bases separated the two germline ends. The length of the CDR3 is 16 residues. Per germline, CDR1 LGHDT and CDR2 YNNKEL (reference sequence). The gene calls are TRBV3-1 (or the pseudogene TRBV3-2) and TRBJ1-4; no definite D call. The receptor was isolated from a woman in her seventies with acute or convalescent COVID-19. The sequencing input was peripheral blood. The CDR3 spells CASSQPMGVASEKLFF. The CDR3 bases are TGTGCCAGCAGCCAGCCAATGGGAGTGGCGAGTGAAAAACTGTTTTTT.